This T cell receptor (beta chain) was captured in a study of T cells in Graves' hyperthyroidism and ophthalmopathy. Authors of the study amplified TCR beta CDR3 regions from RNA transcripts. With the HTBI primer set, the TCR CDR3 went through a first round of RT-PCR. TCRdb redid the calling of the multiplex PCR reads with MiXCR, one entry per CDR3 protein. The sample lists around 340,000 distinct CDR3 sequences, about a sixth occurring once. V was pared by 1 base and J by 0 bases, with 0 bases of the junction left unmatched. Per germline, CDR1 SGHNT and CDR2 YENEEA. The CDR3 consists of 15 residues. Points on this clonotype: A much larger clone differs by one base, so this may be a read error.

Diagnosing involved the use of clinical symptoms, serum thyroxine and TRAb, thyroid ultrasound and orbital computed tomography. The material sequenced was blood. V and J are TRBV11-3 and TRBJ2-7; 10 nucleotides match TRBD2. The TCR sequence derives from a woman aged 40 to 49 with Graves' ophthalmopathy. The CDR3 DNA reads TGTGCCAGCAGCTTAGCTAGCGGGAGCTCCTACGAGCAGTACTTC. This translates into CASSLASGSSYEQYF.